The subject of this entry is one T cell receptor beta chain. The CDR3 is made up of 15 amino acids. Trimming pared 8 bases from V and 3 bases from J, leaving 16 bases between. The germline V gene encodes CDR1 SEHNR and CDR2 FQNEAQ (reference sequence). Clones were sequenced by immunoSEQ multiplex PCR, and TCRdb holds only the in-frame ones, with some missing. This sample has 80,000 to 90,000 clones, with around four fifths found just once. The data stem from a study of blood T cell repertoires in COVID-19. The TCR comes from a woman aged 70-85 years with acute or convalescent COVID-19. The sequencing input was peripheral blood. The chain employs TRBV7-9 and TRBJ2-2; D may be TRBD1 (6 bases). For the CDR3, the DNA is TGTGCCAGCGTGAAGGACAGATATGACACCGGGGAGCTGTTTTTT. Translation: CASVKDRYDTGELFF.